Presented here are 8 T cell receptor beta chains from one specimen sequenced in a study of a mutant IDH1 vaccine in newly diagnosed glioma. Which antigens these TCRs recognize remains unknown. Repertoires were generated with immunoSEQ multiplex PCR, while TCRdb's copy carries only in-frame clones and drops some. Among about 32,000 clones listed, about four fifths were seen once. The sample's time point: week 35, safety follow-up. Alongside topical imiquimod, each dose of vaccine comprised 300 ug of mutant IDH1 20-mer peptide. The sequencing here drew on PBMCs, taken from a glioma patient whose treatment included an IDH1 peptide vaccine. These receptors all come from a man between 25 and 39 years old with glioma.

The chain recombines TRBV14 with TRBJ2-1, with a weak D call TRBD2 (7 bases). Germline CDR1 reads SGHDN; CDR2 reads FVKESK. The CDR3 loop spans 15 amino acids. V lost 3 bases, J lost 6 bases, and 15 bases lay in between. CDR3 region: CASSQRLGGRNEQFF. The DNA for the CDR3 is TGTGCCAGCAGCCAGCGGCTCGGGGGGCGCAATGAGCAGTTCTTC.

Only a few counts were recorded for this clone. The J gene is TRBJ1-1, the V gene TRBV12-5; D is uncertain. Trimming left V 5 bases short and J 0 bases short, with 16 bases between. This CDR3 is 16 amino acids long. Germline CDR1 is LGHNT and CDR2 is FRNRAP. Written as DNA, the CDR3 is TGTGCTAGTGGTCGTTCGACGGGAAATATGAACACTGAAGCTTTCTTT. It yields the protein CASGRSTGNMNTEAFF.

This chain joins TRBV7-9 and TRBJ2-1; 10 nucleotides align to TRBD2. Germline V gene lookup returns CDR1 SEHNR and CDR2 FQNEAQ (reference sequence). Germline trimming cut 10 bases from V and 1 base from J; bases unmatched to any gene: 10. The CDR3 totals 16 residues. As DNA, the CDR3 is TGTGCCATCACCCCTAGCGGGAGCGTATCCTACAATGAGCAGTTCTTC. Its translation is CAITPSGSVSYNEQFF.

The chain combines TRBV29-1 with TRBJ2-2; 8 bases map to TRBD1. Looked up from germline, CDR1 is SQVTM and CDR2 is ANQGSEA. The V gene end was trimmed by 5 bases and the J gene end by 3 bases; junction bases not matched to a gene: 5. The CDR3 spans 14 residues. This CDR3 is CSVYGQGDTGELFF. CDR3 sequence (DNA): TGCAGCGTTTATGGACAGGGCGACACCGGGGAGCTGTTTTTT.

J is TRBJ2-7 and V is TRBV15, with D possibly matching TRBD2 (5 bases). This CDR3 region has 14 residues. Trimming pared 0 bases from V and 7 bases from J, leaving 13 bases between. Germline V CDR1 and CDR2: LNHNV, YYDKDF (reference sequence). In DNA, the CDR3 is TGTGCCACCAGCAGAGATAGCGTGGTTGGGGAGCAGTACTTC. This encodes CATSRDSVVGEQYF.

This clone was counted a single time. The chain uses TRBV6-5 and TRBJ2-1, with 9 positions matching TRBD2. The trim removed 0 bases at V and 6 bases at J, leaving 3 bases unmatched. Germline V gene sequence: CDR1 MNHEY, CDR2 SVGAGI. The CDR3 spans 15 residues. The CDR3 bases are TGTGCCAGCAGTTACTCGTCTAGCGGGATCAATGAGCAGTTCTTC. Translation gives CASSYSSSGINEQFF.

V is TRBV6-1 and J is TRBJ2-5, with D possibly called TRBD1 or TRBD2 (5 bases each). Germline CDR1 is MNHNS and CDR2 is SASEGT. This CDR3 has 12 residues. The V gene lost 1 base and the J gene lost 5 bases, with 5 bases spanning the gap. Here the CDR3 DNA reads TGTGCCAGCAGTGAAGGGGGGGAGACCCAGTACTTC. It translates to CASSEGGETQYF.

V usage is TRBV6-4 and J usage is TRBJ2-1; 10 nucleotides align to TRBD2. Losses at the gene ends were 2 bases for V and 6 bases for J; bases not matched to a gene: 4. The CDR3 extends over 15 amino acids. Germline V gene lookup returns CDR1 MRHNA and CDR2 SNTAGT. CDR3 residues: CASSDEAGGPNEQFF. CDR3 coding DNA: TGTGCCAGCAGTGACGAAGCGGGAGGGCCCAATGAGCAGTTCTTC.